The 15 T cell receptor beta chains listed next were all sequenced from one sample in a study of blood T cell repertoires in COVID-19. TCRdb keeps only in-frame clones here, not all; method: immunoSEQ multiplex PCR. The repertoire includes around 100,000 clones, approximately 84% of them detected once, and about 1.6% sits in the top ten. The sequenced sample was peripheral blood. The origin of the receptors is a man aged 45-60 years with acute or convalescent COVID-19.

This sequence joins TRBV12-2 and TRBJ2-3; TRBD1 was called by the table and not checked on the DNA. TRBV12-2 constitutes a pseudogene. The CDR3 has 14 amino acids. The CDR3 reads CASRQGRWSDTQYF. As DNA, the CDR3 is TGTGCAAGTCGCCAGGGGCGCTGGTCAGATACGCAGTATTTT.

The chain recombines TRBV6-1 with TRBJ2-1, with D possibly TRBD2 on 5 matching bases. The germline gives CDR1 MNHNS, CDR2 SASEGT. Trimming left V 2 bases short and J 4 bases short, with 9 bases between. The CDR3 is 14 residues long. CDR3 bases: TGTGCCAGCAGTGAACTGAGGGATTACAATGAGCAGTTCTTC. It is translated as CASSELRDYNEQFF.

This clone was found once. The chain joins TRBV5-6 to TRBJ2-1; tentatively, D is TRBD2 (6 bases). This CDR3 is built from 15 residues. V was cut by 4 bases and J by 5 bases, with 16 bases left in between. The germline CDR1 and CDR2 sequences are SGHDT and YYEEEE. The CDR3 sequence is CASSPPGLPNNEQFF. DNA of the CDR3: TGTGCCAGCAGCCCTCCGGGACTCCCAAACAATGAGCAGTTCTTC.

The genes are TRBV10-3 and TRBJ1-1; 12 positions match TRBD1. This CDR3 is 13 amino acids long. V was pared by 6 bases and J by 6 bases, with 2 bases of the junction left unmatched. Germline V gives CDR1 ENHRY, CDR2 SYGVKD. This CDR3 is CAIRGQGAAEAFF. The CDR3 coding sequence is TGTGCCATCAGGGGACAGGGGGCTGCTGAAGCTTTCTTT.

This chain joins TRBV25-1 and TRBJ2-1; D gene uncertain. The length of the CDR3 is 14 residues. CDR1 and CDR2 from the germline V gene are MGHDK and SYGVNS. V was pared by 3 bases and J by 3 bases, with 9 bases between. In DNA form, the CDR3 reads TGTGCCAGCAGTGAGGCAGGCCTCTACAATGAGCAGTTCTTC. It translates to CASSEAGLYNEQFF. The complete variable domain, with remaining parts taken from reference TRBV25-1 and TRBJ2-1, reads EADIYQTPRYLVIGTGKKITLECSQTMGHDKMYWYQQDPGMELHLIHYSYGVNSTEKGDLSSESTVSRIRTEHFPLTLESARPSHTSQYLCASSEAGLYNEQFFGPGTRLTVL.

The rearrangement links TRBV4-1 to TRBJ2-1; 9 bases align to TRBD2. Germline V gene lookup returns CDR1 MGHRA and CDR2 YSYEKL. V gave up 0 bases and J gave up 2 bases; unmatched junction bases: 5. This CDR3 contains 17 residues. The CDR3 DNA is TGCGCCAGCAGCCAAGAGGCGGGGGGGGCCCCCTACAATGAGCAGTTCTTC. It yields the protein CASSQEAGGAPYNEQFF.

The chain carries TRBV23-1 and TRBJ2-3, with a weak D call TRBD1 (6 bases). Being an ORF, TRBV23-1 has a function that is uncertain. The length of the CDR3 is 18 residues. V lost 2 bases, J lost 0 bases, and 18 bases lay in between. The CDR3 reads CASSQPTPDRPSTDTQYF. The CDR3 DNA is TGCGCCAGCAGTCAACCCACTCCTGACAGGCCGAGCACAGATACGCAGTATTTT.

Of note for this clone: The sample contains more than one DNA sequence encoding this CDR3. CDR3 nucleotide sequence: TGTGCCAGCAGACGCGGGGGGAGCAATCAGCCCCAGCATTTT. This encodes CASRRGGSNQPQHF. The V gene is TRBV5-8, the J gene TRBJ1-5; weak D call: TRBD1 (5 bases). V was shortened by 5 bases and J by 1 base, with 10 bases between the two germline ends. Germline assignment: CDR1 SGHTS and CDR2 YDEGEE. The CDR3 runs to 14 residues.

Details on this clone: A much larger clone differs by one base, so this may be a read error. The gene calls are TRBV29-1 and TRBJ2-4; 7 positions agree with TRBD1. This CDR3 has 12 residues. Germline lookup yields CDR1 SQVTM and CDR2 ANQGSEA. V lost 4 bases to trimming and J lost 7 bases; unmatched junction nucleotides: 4. CDR3 amino acids: CSVVLGGNIQYF. For the CDR3, the DNA is TGCAGCGTTGTTCTAGGGGGCAACATTCAGTACTTC.

In its sample, this clone was seen once. The chain recombines TRBV2 with TRBJ1-5, with 7 bases matching TRBD1. The germline V gene encodes CDR1 SNHLY and CDR2 FYNNEI. With 4 bases clipped from V and 4 bases from J, the junction kept 7 bases outside the gene matches. The CDR3 covers 15 residues. CDR3 DNA sequence: TGTGCCAGCAGTGTGTATGGACAGGCTAATCAGCCCCAGCATTTT. Translation: CASSVYGQANQPQHF.

In this sample, this clone turned up once. The V call is TRBV10-1, the J call TRBJ2-2; TRBD2 matches 8 bases. Looked up from germline, CDR1 is WNHNN and CDR2 is SYGVQD (reference sequence). V lost 6 bases and J lost 7; bases outside the gene matches: 4. This CDR3 has 13 amino acids. The CDR3 sequence: CASRGTSGGELFF. CDR3 coding DNA: TGCGCCAGCAGAGGGACTAGTGGCGGGGAGCTGTTTTTT.

This clone came up once. The gene calls are TRBV7-9 and TRBJ1-3; TRBD1 matches at 7 bases. Germline V gives CDR1 SEHNR, CDR2 FQNEAQ (reference sequence). The V and J ends lost 5 bases and 4 bases, in that order; junction bases with no gene match: 2. The CDR3 is 13 residues long. CDR3 nucleotide sequence: TGTGCCAGCAGCGTGGGACAGGGAAACACCATATATTTT. Encoded protein: CASSVGQGNTIYF.

The rearrangement joins TRBV6-5 to TRBJ1-2; 7 bases agree with TRBD1. V trimming: 8 bases; J trimming: 7 bases; junction bases outside the gene matches: 4. Germline-derived CDR1 and CDR2 are MNHEY and SVGAGI. The CDR3 is made up of 11 amino acids. CDR3 loop: CASGQALGYTF. CDR3 in DNA: TGTGCCAGCGGACAGGCTCTTGGCTACACCTTC.

This CDR3 is CASRGTQVGDTQYF. CDR3 DNA sequence: TGTGCCAGCAGGGGGACACAAGTTGGAGATACGCAGTATTTT. The V call is TRBV28, the J call TRBJ2-3; D may be TRBD1 (6 bases). V was clipped by 6 bases and J by 5 bases, with 15 bases between them. The V gene's germline CDR1 is MDHEN and CDR2 SYDVKM. The length of the CDR3 is 14 residues.

This clone appeared a single time. The J gene is TRBJ2-2, the V gene TRBV4-2; D ambiguous. V was pared by 4 bases and J by 2 bases, with 14 bases between. Germline V gene lookup returns CDR1 LGHNA and CDR2 YNFKEQ. CDR3 length: 16 residues. CDR3 coding DNA: TGTGCCAGCAGCCCTGAGTCGACATTTAACACCGGGGAGCTGTTTTTT. This translates into CASSPESTFNTGELFF.